The present T cell receptor beta chain was sequenced within a study of early T cells in non-severe SARS-CoV-2 infection. Across the study: The sequenced material was bulk RNA from unsorted whole blood, and its chains were unpaired.

The TCR library protocol was used to attach unique molecular identifiers. These identifiers were attached to individual cDNA molecules. TCRdb re-derived calls from the 5' RACE reads in MiXCR, one entry per CDR3 protein. This table holds tens of thousands of distinct CDR3 sequences, 15% found once. Turning to this clonotype: Its antigen remains unknown.

Whole-study findings and limits: The matching step, a VDJdb search, favored anti-spike CD8 responses and missed private and CD4 specificities.

Germline trimming cut 5 bases from V and 6 bases from J; bases unmatched to any gene: 5. The CDR3 length is 15 residues. The specimen sequenced was whole blood. This clonotype was obtained from an adult who was a healthcare worker with PCR-confirmed SARS-CoV-2 infection or an uninfected control (not recorded which). V gene TRBV12-3 or TRBV12-4 combines with J gene TRBJ2-2; the match to TRBD2 covers 11 bases. CDR3 nucleotides: TGTGCCAGCAGTCCCGGGACTAGCGGTCCCGGGGAGCTGTTTTTT. Translated: CASSPGTSGPGELFF.